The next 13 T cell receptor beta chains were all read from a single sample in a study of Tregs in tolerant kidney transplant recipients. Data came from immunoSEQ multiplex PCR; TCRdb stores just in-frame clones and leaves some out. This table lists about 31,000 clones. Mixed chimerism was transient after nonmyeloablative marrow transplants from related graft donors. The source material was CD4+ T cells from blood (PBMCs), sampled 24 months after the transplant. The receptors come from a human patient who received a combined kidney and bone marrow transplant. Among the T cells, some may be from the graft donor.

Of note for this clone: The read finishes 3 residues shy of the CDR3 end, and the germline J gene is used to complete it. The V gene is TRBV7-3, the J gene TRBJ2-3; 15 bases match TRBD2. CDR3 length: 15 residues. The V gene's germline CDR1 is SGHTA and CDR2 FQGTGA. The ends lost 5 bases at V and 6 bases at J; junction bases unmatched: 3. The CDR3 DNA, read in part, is TGTGCCAGCAGCGTTGGACTAGCGGGAGGGGATACG. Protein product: CASSVGLAGGDT. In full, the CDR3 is CASSVGLAGGDTQYF.

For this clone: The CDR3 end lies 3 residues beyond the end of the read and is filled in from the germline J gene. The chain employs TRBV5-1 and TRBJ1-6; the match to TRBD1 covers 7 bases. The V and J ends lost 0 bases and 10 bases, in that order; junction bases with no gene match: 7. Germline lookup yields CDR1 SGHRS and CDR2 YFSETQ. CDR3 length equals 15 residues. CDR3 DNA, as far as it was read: TGCGCCAGCAGCTTGGAGGAGGGGGCTTGGTCACCC. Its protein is CASSLEEGAWSP. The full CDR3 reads CASSLEEGAWSPLHF.

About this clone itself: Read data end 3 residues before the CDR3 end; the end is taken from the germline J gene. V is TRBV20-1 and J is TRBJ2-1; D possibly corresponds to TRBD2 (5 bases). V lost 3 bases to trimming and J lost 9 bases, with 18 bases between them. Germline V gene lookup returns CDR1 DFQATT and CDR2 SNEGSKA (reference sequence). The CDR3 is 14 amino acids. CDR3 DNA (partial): TGCAGTGCTAGTAAATCCGGGATCAGCGGTGAG. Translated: CSASKSGISGE. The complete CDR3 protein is CSASKSGISGEQFF.

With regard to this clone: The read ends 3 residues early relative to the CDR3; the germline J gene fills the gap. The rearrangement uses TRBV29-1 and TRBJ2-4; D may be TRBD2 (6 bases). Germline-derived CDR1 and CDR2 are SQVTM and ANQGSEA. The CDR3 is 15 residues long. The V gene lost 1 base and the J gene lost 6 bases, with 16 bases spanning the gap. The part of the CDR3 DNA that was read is TGCAGCGTTGAAGGGGACTTTGGCCACGGAAACATT. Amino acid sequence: CSVEGDFGHGNI. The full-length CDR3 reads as CSVEGDFGHGNIQYF.

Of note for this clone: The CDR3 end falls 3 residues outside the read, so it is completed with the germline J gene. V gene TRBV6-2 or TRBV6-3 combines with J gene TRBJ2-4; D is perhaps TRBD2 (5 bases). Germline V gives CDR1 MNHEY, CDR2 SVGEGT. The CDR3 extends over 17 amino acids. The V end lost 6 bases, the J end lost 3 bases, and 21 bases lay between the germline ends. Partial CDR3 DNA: TGTGCCAGCAGAAATCCTAGCACCCGAGGAAGCAAAAACATT. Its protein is CASRNPSTRGSKNI. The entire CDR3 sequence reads CASRNPSTRGSKNIQYF.

The CDR3 spells CASSSGQNTGELFF. CDR3 DNA, as far as it was read: TGTGCCAGCAGCTCGGGACAGAACACCGGGGAG. The rearrangement uses TRBV5-4 and TRBJ2-2; D may be TRBD1 (6 bases). With the read ending 3 residues before the CDR3 end, the germline J gene is used to fill in that end. CDR3 size: 14 residues. Trimming took off 3 bases at V and 1 base at J, with 7 bases between the two ends. Germline CDR1 is SGHNT and CDR2 is YYREEE (reference sequence). The whole variable domain, filled in from reference TRBV5-4 and TRBJ2-2, reads ETGVTQSPTHLIKTRGQQVTLRCSSQSGHNTVSWYQQALGQGPQFIFQYYREEENGRGNFPPRFSGLQFPNYSSELNVNALELDDSALYLCASSSGQNTGELFFGEGSRLTVL.

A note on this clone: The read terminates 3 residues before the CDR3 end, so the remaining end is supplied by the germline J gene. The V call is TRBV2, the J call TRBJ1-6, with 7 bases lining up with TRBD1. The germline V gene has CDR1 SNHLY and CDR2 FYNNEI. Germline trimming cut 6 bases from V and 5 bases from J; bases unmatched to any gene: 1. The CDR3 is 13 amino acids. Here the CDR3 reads CASRGQDNSPLHF. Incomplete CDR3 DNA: TGTGCCAGCAGAGGACAGGATAATTCACCC.

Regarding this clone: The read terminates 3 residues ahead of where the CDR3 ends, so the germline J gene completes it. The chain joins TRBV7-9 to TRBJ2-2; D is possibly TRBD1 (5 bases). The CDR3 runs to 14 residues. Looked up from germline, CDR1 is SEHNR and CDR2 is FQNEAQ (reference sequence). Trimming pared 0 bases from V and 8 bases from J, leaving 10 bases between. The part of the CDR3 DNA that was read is TGTGCCAGCAGCTTAGCGGGCAGGGCTGGGGAG. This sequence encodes CASSLAGRAGE. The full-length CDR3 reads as CASSLAGRAGELFF.

The CDR3 sequence is CASSIVQGDNSPLHF. The CDR3 DNA, read in part, is TGTGCCAGTAGTATCGTACAGGGCGATAATTCACCC. The chain joins TRBV19 to TRBJ1-6; tentative D call: TRBD1 (6 bases). The read terminates 3 residues ahead of where the CDR3 ends, so the germline J gene completes it. Trimming pared 3 bases from V and 5 bases from J, leaving 11 bases between. The CDR3 covers 15 residues. Looked up from germline, CDR1 is LNHDA and CDR2 is SQIVND (reference sequence).

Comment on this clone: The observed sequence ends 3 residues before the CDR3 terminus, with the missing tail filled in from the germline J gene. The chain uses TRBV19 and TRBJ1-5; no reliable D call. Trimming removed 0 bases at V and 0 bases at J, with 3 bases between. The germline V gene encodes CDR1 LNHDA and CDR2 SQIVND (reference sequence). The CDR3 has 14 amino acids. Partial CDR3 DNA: TGTGCCAGTAGTATAGACTATAGCAATCAGCCC. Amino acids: CASSIDYSNQP. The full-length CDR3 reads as CASSIDYSNQPQHF.

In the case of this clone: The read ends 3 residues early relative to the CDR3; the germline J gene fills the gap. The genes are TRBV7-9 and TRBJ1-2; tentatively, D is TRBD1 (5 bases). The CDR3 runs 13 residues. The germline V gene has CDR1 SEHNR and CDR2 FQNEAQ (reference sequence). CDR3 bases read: TGTGCCAGCAGCCGGCGCGGGGGGGACGGC. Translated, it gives CASSRRGGDG. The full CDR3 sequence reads CASSRRGGDGYTF. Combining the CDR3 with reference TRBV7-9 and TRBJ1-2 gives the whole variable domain DTGVSQNPRHKITKRGQNVTFRCDPISEHNRLYWYRQTLGQGPEFLTYFQNEAQLEKSRLLSDRFSAERPKGSFSTLEIQRTEQGDSAMYLCASSRRGGDGYTFGSGTRLTVV.

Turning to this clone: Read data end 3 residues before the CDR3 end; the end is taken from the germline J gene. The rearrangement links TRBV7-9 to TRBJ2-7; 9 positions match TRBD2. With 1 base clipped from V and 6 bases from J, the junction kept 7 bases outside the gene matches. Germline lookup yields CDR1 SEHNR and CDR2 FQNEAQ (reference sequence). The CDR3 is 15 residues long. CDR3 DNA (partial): TGTGCCAGCAGCTTAGTAGCGGGAGTAAGATCCGAG. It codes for CASSLVAGVRSE. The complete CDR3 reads CASSLVAGVRSEQYF.

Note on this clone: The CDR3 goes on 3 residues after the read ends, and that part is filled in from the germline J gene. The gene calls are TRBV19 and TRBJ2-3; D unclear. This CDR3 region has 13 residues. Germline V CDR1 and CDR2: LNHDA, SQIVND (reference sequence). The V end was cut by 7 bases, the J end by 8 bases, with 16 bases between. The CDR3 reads CASNPSVGGTQYF. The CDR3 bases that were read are TGTGCCAGTAACCCCTCGGTTGGTGGTACG.